This T cell receptor beta chain was identified during a study of prognosis after radiotherapy for stage I lung cancer. Study details: Stereotactic body radiotherapy was given without concurrent therapy, and no patient received both at once.

Germline loops: CDR1 SGHTA, CDR2 FQGNSA. J gave up 6 bases and V 8 bases, and 15 bases lay outside the gene matches. The CDR3 totals 17 residues. There are many counts of this clonotype. It was by two-round multiplex PCR that TCR beta CDR3 was amplified from genomic DNA. It was primers specific to each TRBV and TRBJ gene that first-round PCR used. TCRdb independently ran MiXCR on the multiplex PCR reads; one entry per CDR3 protein. The data show 25,000 to 35,000 distinct CDR3 sequences, roughly 49% seen once. The sequence derives from a donor aged 50 or older with non-small cell lung cancer. This sample comprised PBMCs, obtained before or after stereotactic body radiation therapy (not recorded which). This chain uses TRBV7-2 with TRBJ2-1, with 11 positions matching TRBD1. CDR3 loop: CASLTRVPGQGGNEQFF. CDR3 nucleotides: TGTGCCAGCCTTACGAGGGTTCCGGGACAGGGGGGCAATGAGCAGTTCTTC. Variable domain in full (rest from reference TRBV7-2 and TRBJ2-1): GAGVSQSPSNKVTEKGKDVELRCDPISGHTALYWYRQSLGQGLEFLIYFQGNSAPDKSGLPSDRFSAERTGGSVSTLTIQRTQQEDSAVYLCASLTRVPGQGGNEQFFGPGTRLTVL.